The 26 T cell receptor beta chains given below trace back to one sample, sequenced in a study of T cells after yellow fever vaccination. TCRdb itself ran the 5' RACE reads through MiXCR, one entry per CDR3 protein. Found here are about 220,000 distinct CDR3 sequences, over 6.5% of them singletons; the top ten hold 1% to 1.2%. The sample was CD4+ T cells sorted from PBMCs, taken on the day of the yellow fever booster vaccination. The source is a man younger than 45 who received the YFV17D yellow fever vaccine.

This clonotype was found a few times. The V gene is TRBV12-3 or TRBV12-4, the J gene TRBJ1-3, with unresolved D. Trimming cost V 7 bases and J 5 bases, with 15 bases left between them. This CDR3 region has 14 residues. CDR3 sequence: CASTLMAARNTIYF. DNA for the CDR3: TGTGCCAGCACCCTTATGGCAGCCCGAAACACCATATATTTT.

The sample holds many counts of this clonotype. The V gene is TRBV5-1, the J gene TRBJ2-5; D call uncertain. V was trimmed by 1 base and J by 2 bases, leaving 15 bases between them. Germline V lookup: CDR1 SGHRS, CDR2 YFSETQ. CDR3 length: 16 residues. CDR3 in DNA: TGCGCCAGCAGCTTGTTCGGCGAAGGGAAACAAGAGACCCAGTACTTC. Translation gives CASSLFGEGKQETQYF.

At least ten counts were recorded for this clonotype. The gene calls are TRBV18 and TRBJ1-1; D remains ambiguous. Germline V gene sequence: CDR1 KGHSH, CDR2 LQKENI. Trimming took off 2 bases at V and 3 bases at J, with 16 bases between the two ends. The CDR3 totals 16 residues. DNA of the CDR3: TGTGCCAGCTCACCAAGGATGGTAGGGCTGGACACTGAAGCTTTCTTT. Its protein is CASSPRMVGLDTEAFF.

This clonotype has just a few counts. The chain has TRBV7-2 and TRBJ1-5; unclear D gene. This CDR3 contains 14 residues. Trimming took off 4 bases at V and 5 bases at J, with 12 bases between the two ends. Germline V CDR1 and CDR2: SGHTA, FQGNSA. This CDR3 reads CASSSRRGHQPQHF. CDR3 sequence (DNA): TGTGCCAGCAGCTCGCGTAGAGGGCATCAGCCCCAGCATTTT.

V and J are TRBV7-2 and TRBJ2-5; D is possibly TRBD1 or TRBD2 (5 bases each). The V gene lost 5 bases and the J gene lost 5 bases, with 12 bases spanning the gap. CDR3 length: 13 residues. The germline gives CDR1 SGHTA, CDR2 FQGNSA. The CDR3 loop is CASSPLWGETQYF. In DNA form, the CDR3 reads TGTGCCAGCAGCCCTCTCTGGGGGGAGACCCAGTACTTC.

The table lists this clonotype with a few counts. V is TRBV20-1 and J is TRBJ1-6; no definite D call. Trimming cost V 1 base and J 13 bases, with 14 bases left between them. Germline V CDR1 and CDR2: DFQATT, SNEGSKA (reference sequence). This CDR3 contains 13 residues. CDR3 DNA: TGCAGTGCTAGAGGTCAGCCTGAGGAGCCCCTCCACTTT. Its translation: CSARGQPEEPLHF.

This clonotype occurred many times. This chain links TRBV5-1 with TRBJ2-1, with a tentative D call TRBD1 (6 bases). CDR1 is SGHRS and CDR2 is YFSETQ in the germline V gene. V was trimmed by 0 bases and J by 2 bases, leaving 9 bases between them. There are 15 residues in the CDR3. CDR3 in DNA: TGCGCCAGCAGCTTGGTACAGGGCCCCTACAATGAGCAGTTCTTC. Encoded protein: CASSLVQGPYNEQFF.

Ten or more counts support this clonotype. The CDR3 DNA reads TGCAGTGGGGACGATCCCACAGATACGCAGTATTTT. Its translation is CSGDDPTDTQYF. The chain couples TRBV20-1 to TRBJ2-3, with D possibly called TRBD1 or TRBD2 (5 bases each). Trimming shortened V by 7 bases and J by 2 bases, and 10 bases separated the two germline ends. The CDR3 covers 12 residues. The germline V gene has CDR1 DFQATT and CDR2 SNEGSKA (reference sequence).

A note on this clonotype: This could be a read error, since a much larger clone is one nucleotide away. V gene TRBV20-1 combines with J gene TRBJ2-3, with 10 bases matching TRBD2. The CDR3 has 17 amino acids. Germline V gene lookup returns CDR1 DFQATT and CDR2 SNEGSKA (reference sequence). Unmatched junction bases numbered 19, after V lost 7 bases and J lost 6 bases. This CDR3 reads CSDSGRRTVAGGDTQYF. CDR3 nucleotides: TGCAGTGATAGTGGGCGGAGGACGGTAGCGGGAGGCGATACGCAGTATTTT.

This clonotype has just a few counts. The rearrangement joins TRBV9 to TRBJ1-2, with D hard to call. CDR3 length: 15 amino acids. Germline V lookup: CDR1 SGDLS, CDR2 YYNGEE. V was trimmed by 0 bases and J by 4 bases, leaving 13 bases between them. The CDR3 protein is CASSVAPRLGYGYTF. CDR3 sequence (DNA): TGTGCCAGCAGCGTAGCCCCTCGGTTGGGCTATGGCTACACCTTC.

Ten or more counts support this clonotype. This rearrangement joins TRBV6-1 to TRBJ2-1; TRBD1 is a possible D gene (6 bases). CDR1 is MNHNS and CDR2 is SASEGT in the germline V gene. The CDR3 totals 16 residues. The ends were cut back, 4 bases at V and 0 bases at J, with 13 bases in the middle. CDR3 DNA: TGTGCCAGCAGTGCTCACAGAGGGGGCTCCTACAATGAGCAGTTCTTC. Encoded protein: CASSAHRGGSYNEQFF.

The V gene is TRBV27, the J gene TRBJ2-7; D call uncertain. With 4 bases removed from V and 4 bases from J, the gap between germline ends came to 11 bases. Germline V gene sequence: CDR1 MNHEY, CDR2 SMNVEV (reference sequence). This CDR3 comprises 13 residues. This chain's CDR3 is CASSSPTLYEQYF. Written as DNA, the CDR3 is TGTGCCAGCAGTTCGCCGACACTATACGAGCAGTACTTC.

The CDR3 is CASRWGIGTETEKLFF. CDR3 in DNA: TGTGCCAGCAGGTGGGGAATCGGGACAGAGACTGAAAAACTGTTTTTT. The genes are TRBV12-3 or TRBV12-4 and TRBJ1-4, with 7 bases lining up with TRBD1. This CDR3 spans 16 amino acids. V trimming: 6 bases; J trimming: 7 bases; junction bases outside the gene matches: 14.

V is TRBV20-1 and J is TRBJ2-5; 12 bases align to TRBD2. The V segment lost 6 bases and the J segment 0 bases; nucleotides outside the gene matches: 5. CDR1 is DFQATT and CDR2 is SNEGSKA in the germline V gene (reference sequence). This CDR3 is built from 15 residues. This CDR3 reads CSAETSGSYQETQYF. CDR3 in DNA: TGCAGTGCCGAGACTAGCGGGAGTTACCAAGAGACCCAGTACTTC.

In its sample, this clonotype was seen a few times. The chain employs TRBV20-1 and TRBJ2-1, with D unclear. Trimming cost V 3 bases and J 9 bases, with 9 bases left between them. The CDR3 sequence is 11 residues long. Germline V gene lookup returns CDR1 DFQATT and CDR2 SNEGSKA (reference sequence). CDR3: CSARPSVEQFF. CDR3 DNA: TGCAGTGCTAGGCCTTCTGTTGAGCAGTTCTTC.

This clonotype was seen more than once but under ten times. The gene calls are TRBV20-1 and TRBJ2-1; D not certain. CDR3 length: 15 amino acids. Germline V gene lookup returns CDR1 DFQATT and CDR2 SNEGSKA (reference sequence). With 5 bases removed from V and 0 bases from J, the gap between germline ends came to 14 bases. The DNA for the CDR3 is TGCAGTGCTCATCGGGTGGGTAGCTCCTACAATGAGCAGTTCTTC. This encodes CSAHRVGSSYNEQFF.

Ten or more counts support this clonotype. The rearrangement uses TRBV7-2 and TRBJ2-7, with D tentatively TRBD2 (5 bases). The CDR3 extends over 15 amino acids. Between the trimmed V and J ends, which lost 5 bases and 1 base, there was a span of 15 bases. Germline CDR1 SGHTA, CDR2 FQGNSA. The CDR3 region is CASSLKREKSYEQYF. In nucleotides, the CDR3 is TGTGCCAGCAGCCTCAAAAGGGAGAAGTCCTACGAGCAGTACTTC.

The chain recombines TRBV18 with TRBJ1-1, with D unclear. From germline, CDR1 is KGHSH and CDR2 LQKENI. This CDR3 contains 15 residues. Trimming took 0 bases from V and 5 from J, leaving 13 bases between them. CDR3 coding DNA: TGTGCCAGCTCACCACCAGGCGTCCGTTTGACTGAAGCTTTCTTT. Translated, it gives CASSPPGVRLTEAFF.

The table lists this clonotype with many counts. The V and J genes are TRBV5-1 and TRBJ2-3; 9 bases map to TRBD2. V was clipped by 0 bases and J by 0 bases; unmatched bases: 2. CDR1 is SGHRS, CDR2 YFSETQ, per germline. This CDR3 contains 16 residues. The CDR3 loop is CASSLGLAASTDTQYF. As DNA, the CDR3 is TGCGCCAGCAGCTTGGGACTAGCGGCTAGCACAGATACGCAGTATTTT.

This clonotype has at least ten counts. Here the CDR3 DNA reads TGTGCCAGCAGTCCGAGGGACTACAACACCGGGGAGCTGTTTTTT. Protein product: CASSPRDYNTGELFF. The chain has TRBV6-1 and TRBJ2-2, with 7 bases identical to TRBD2. V lost 5 bases, J lost 2 bases, and 5 bases stayed unmatched. The CDR3 length is 15 residues. CDR1 is MNHNS, CDR2 SASEGT, per germline.

This clonotype came up many times. The chain uses TRBV5-1 and TRBJ2-3; 7 bases are shared with TRBD1. The CDR3 length is 14 residues. V gave up 2 bases and J gave up 5 bases; unmatched junction bases: 5. CDR1 is SGHRS, CDR2 YFSETQ, per germline. The CDR3 is CASSLGGVEDTQYF. CDR3 coding DNA: TGCGCCAGCAGCTTAGGGGGCGTAGAAGATACGCAGTATTTT. Filled out from reference TRBV5-1 and TRBJ2-3, the complete variable domain reads KAGVTQTPRYLIKTRGQQVTLSCSPISGHRSVSWYQQTPGQGLQFLFEYFSETQRNKGNFPGRFSGRQFSNSRSEMNVSTLELGDSALYLCASSLGGVEDTQYFGPGTRLTVL.

This clonotype was seen ten or more times. The chain uses TRBV20-1 and TRBJ1-1; 9 bases map to TRBD1. Germline values: CDR1 DFQATT, CDR2 SNEGSKA (reference sequence). This CDR3 region has 13 residues. V gave up 4 bases and J gave up 10 bases; unmatched junction bases: 10. For the CDR3, the DNA is TGCAGTGCTACCCCGGGACAGGGTAGGATAGCTTTCTTT. Translated, it gives CSATPGQGRIAFF.

V gene TRBV20-1 combines with J gene TRBJ2-5; possible D gene TRBD1, 6 bases. CDR1 and CDR2 (germline): DFQATT, SNEGSKA (reference sequence). Trimming cost V 7 bases and J 1 base, with 10 bases left between them. CDR3 size: 12 residues. The CDR3 here is CSGPDSQETQYF. In nucleotides, the CDR3 is TGCAGTGGCCCGGACAGCCAAGAGACCCAGTACTTC.

This rearrangement joins TRBV15 to TRBJ2-7, with D perhaps matching TRBD1 or TRBD2 (5 bases each). Germline V gene data show CDR1 as LNHNV and CDR2 as YYDKDF (reference sequence). The CDR3 runs 17 residues. Trimming removed 0 bases from V and 7 bases from J, with 22 bases in between. The CDR3 coding sequence is TGTGCCACCAGCAGAGATTTAACCAGCGGAAACAGGAGGGAGCAGTACTTC. Its translation: CATSRDLTSGNRREQYF. Full variable domain (rest looked up from reference TRBV15 and TRBJ2-7): DAMVIQNPRYQVTQFGKPVTLSCSQTLNHNVMYWYQQKSSQAPKLLFHYYDKDFNNEADTPDNFQSRRPNTSFCFLDIRSPGLGDTAMYLCATSRDLTSGNRREQYFGPGTRLTVT.

This rearrangement joins TRBV5-4 to TRBJ2-5; a possible D gene is TRBD2 (6 bases). Germline-derived CDR1 and CDR2 are SGHNT and YYREEE (reference sequence). Trimming took off 4 bases at V and 2 bases at J, with 15 bases between the two ends. The CDR3 runs 15 residues. The CDR3 loop reads CASSVLAPSQETQYF. Here the CDR3 DNA reads TGTGCCAGCAGCGTCCTAGCGCCCTCACAAGAGACCCAGTACTTC.

This clonotype showed up just a few times. The chain carries TRBV5-1 and TRBJ2-2; possible D gene TRBD1, 5 bases. CDR1 and CDR2 from the germline V gene are SGHRS and YFSETQ. Trimming stripped 4 bases from V and 0 bases from J, with 13 bases between. The CDR3 sequence is 16 residues long. The CDR3 spells CASSPPWGANTGELFF. The CDR3 nucleotides read TGCGCCAGCAGCCCACCGTGGGGCGCGAACACCGGGGAGCTGTTTTTT.